Listed here are 27 T cell receptor beta chains from one sample, sequenced in a study of shared clonotypes between healthy human individuals. Measured with immunoSEQ multiplex PCR; TCRdb has only the in-frame clones, and not every one. The sample has some 2 million clones; less than 95% are singletons. Naive CD8 isolation took CD45RO-negative cells positively selected for CCR7 and excluded terminally differentiated effector memory CD45RA+ cells. Specimen: naive CD8+ T cells sorted from blood. The receptors shown here come from a man aged 18 to 30 in good health.

V gene TRBV7-9 combines with J gene TRBJ2-5, with D uncertain. There are 13 residues in the CDR3. CDR1 is SEHNR, CDR2 FQNEAQ, per germline (reference sequence). The ends were cut back, 5 bases at V and 5 bases at J, with 12 bases in the middle. Written as DNA, the CDR3 is TGTGCCAGCAGCCCCCTGGGAAGGGAGACCCAGTACTTC. Protein sequence: CASSPLGRETQYF. Complete variable domain (other parts from reference TRBV7-9 and TRBJ2-5): DTGVSQNPRHKITKRGQNVTFRCDPISEHNRLYWYRQTLGQGPEFLTYFQNEAQLEKSRLLSDRFSAERPKGSFSTLEIQRTEQGDSAMYLCASSPLGRETQYFGPGTRLLVL.

The V and J genes are TRBV9 and TRBJ2-1, with TRBD2 matching 9 bases. V shed 4 bases and J 8 bases; nucleotides not matched to a gene: 10. CDR1 is SGDLS, CDR2 YYNGEE, per germline. CDR3 length equals 15 residues. For the CDR3, the DNA is TGTGCCAGCAGCTCCCTCACGCGGGGGGGCGATGAGCAGTTCTTC. This gives the protein CASSSLTRGGDEQFF.

This chain joins TRBV6-5 and TRBJ2-7; D not certain. With 2 bases removed from V and 0 bases from J, the gap between germline ends came to 8 bases. Germline V CDR1 and CDR2: MNHEY, SVGAGI. The CDR3 has 14 amino acids. CDR3 DNA: TGTGCCAGCAGTTACGGTCCCAGCTCCTACGAGCAGTACTTC. Encoded protein: CASSYGPSSYEQYF.

The genes are TRBV2 and TRBJ2-7, with 7 bases identical to TRBD1. The CDR3 totals 14 residues. Germline V gene sequence: CDR1 SNHLY, CDR2 FYNNEI. V dropped 3 bases and J dropped 2; count of bases not matched to a gene: 4. The CDR3 sequence: CASSERGQTYEQYF. The CDR3 DNA reads TGTGCCAGCAGTGAGAGGGGACAGACCTACGAGCAGTACTTC.

This clone was seen just once. The chain joins TRBV28 to TRBJ2-1; D remains unclear. The germline V gene has CDR1 MDHEN and CDR2 SYDVKM. This CDR3 is built from 11 residues. With 5 bases removed from V and 6 bases from J, the gap between germline ends came to 5 bases. CDR3 loop: CASSQANEQFF. The CDR3 region has the DNA TGTGCCAGCAGTCAAGCCAATGAGCAGTTCTTC.

The V call is TRBV7-9, the J call TRBJ1-6; 7 positions agree with TRBD1. With 1 base clipped from V and 7 bases from J, the junction kept 13 bases outside the gene matches. The germline gives CDR1 SEHNR, CDR2 FQNEAQ (reference sequence). This CDR3 has 18 amino acids. The CDR3, as DNA: TGTGCCAGCAGCTTAGTTCCGACAGGGTTGTCCCTCAATTCACCCCTCCACTTT. Encoded protein: CASSLVPTGLSLNSPLHF.

The chain recombines TRBV4-3 with TRBJ2-4; 14 bases line up with TRBD2. After removal of 1 base from V and 8 bases from J, the junction contained 10 bases not matched to a gene. CDR3 size: 18 residues. CDR1 LGHNA and CDR2 YSLEER come from the germline V gene. As DNA, the CDR3 is TGCGCCAGCAGCCAAGGACTAGCGGGAGGGCCTCGAGGGGACATTCAGTACTTC. Protein sequence: CASSQGLAGGPRGDIQYF.

J is TRBJ2-1 and V is TRBV28; 8 bases agree with TRBD2. The CDR3 covers 18 residues. Trimming took 1 base from V and 0 from J; bases not matched to a gene: 8. Germline CDR1 MDHEN, CDR2 SYDVKM. The CDR3 sequence is CASSLSSGGLSSYNEQFF. In DNA form, the CDR3 reads TGTGCCAGCAGTTTATCCAGCGGGGGCCTTAGCTCCTACAATGAGCAGTTCTTC.

The chain joins TRBV4-1 to TRBJ1-6; D gene uncertain. V lost 0 bases, J lost 9 bases, and 15 bases lay in between. The CDR3 runs to 16 residues. Per the germline V gene, CDR1 is MGHRA and CDR2 is YSYEKL. The CDR3 nucleotides are TGCGCCAGCAGCCAAGAGGTCTACGGTTCGGGTTCACCCCTCCACTTT. It encodes CASSQEVYGSGSPLHF.

The V and J genes are TRBV11-2 and TRBJ2-7, with D possibly TRBD1 on 6 matching bases. CDR3 length equals 16 residues. V was shortened by 5 bases and J by 7 bases, with 24 bases between the two germline ends. The germline V gene has CDR1 SGHAT and CDR2 FQNNGV. For the CDR3, the DNA is TGTGCCAGCAGCCTATATCGAGGGCAGGGGCTCGGGGAGCAGTACTTC. Its protein is CASSLYRGQGLGEQYF. Based on the CDR3 plus reference TRBV11-2 and TRBJ2-7, the full variable domain is EAGVAQSPRYKIIEKRQSVAFWCNPISGHATLYWYQQILGQGPKLLIQFQNNGVVDDSQLPKDRFSAERLKGVDSTLKIQPAKLEDSAVYLCASSLYRGQGLGEQYFGPGTRLTVT.

The gene calls are TRBV10-2 and TRBJ1-1; the D is unclear. CDR3 length: 14 amino acids. Germline V gene lookup returns CDR1 WSHSY and CDR2 SAAADI. Trimming took 7 bases from V and 1 from J, leaving 13 bases between them. CDR3 sequence reads: CASTEQPRNTEAFF. CDR3 DNA: TGCGCCAGCACAGAGCAACCAAGGAACACTGAAGCTTTCTTT.

The J gene is TRBJ2-3, the V gene TRBV27; the D gene is possibly TRBD2 (5 bases). V was cut by 3 bases and J by 5 bases, with 12 bases left in between. Germline CDR1 MNHEY, CDR2 SMNVEV (reference sequence). The CDR3 is made up of 14 amino acids. The CDR3 coding sequence is TGTGCCAGCAGTTTCAACTACCGGGGAGATACGCAGTATTTT. Translation: CASSFNYRGDTQYF.

A word on this clone: The same CDR3 is also encoded by other DNA sequences in this sample. J is TRBJ2-7 and V is TRBV27; D is ambiguous. CDR1 is MNHEY and CDR2 is SMNVEV in the germline V gene (reference sequence). The CDR3 sequence is 12 residues long. V was cut by 3 bases and J by 6 bases, with 9 bases left in between. The CDR3 nucleotides are TGTGCCAGCAGTTTGAATGGAGCCGAGCAGTACTTC. Encoded protein: CASSLNGAEQYF.

The chain carries TRBV7-2 and TRBJ2-5; 9 bases map to TRBD2. Germline CDR1 SGHTA, CDR2 FQGNSA. With V trimmed by 2 bases and J by 1 base, 8 bases remained unmatched. This CDR3 is built from 17 residues. CDR3 sequence (DNA): TGTGCCAGCAGCTTAATGGCGGGAGGGCCCCCCCAAGAGACCCAGTACTTC. Encoded protein: CASSLMAGGPPQETQYF. Full variable domain (missing parts from reference TRBV7-2 and TRBJ2-5): GAGVSQSPSNKVTEKGKDVELRCDPISGHTALYWYRQSLGQGLEFLIYFQGNSAPDKSGLPSDRFSAERTGGSVSTLTIQRTQQEDSAVYLCASSLMAGGPPQETQYFGPGTRLLVL.

Concerning this clone itself: The sample contains more than one DNA sequence encoding this CDR3. The chain has TRBV4-1 and TRBJ1-1; 12 nucleotides align to TRBD1. Unmatched junction bases numbered 4, after V lost 4 bases and J lost 4 bases. The germline V gene has CDR1 MGHRA and CDR2 YSYEKL. CDR3 length: 15 amino acids. The CDR3 is CASSRGQGASTEAFF. The CDR3 coding sequence is TGCGCCAGCAGCCGGGGACAGGGGGCTAGCACTGAAGCTTTCTTT.

This clone was found once. The chain carries TRBV5-4 and TRBJ1-2; D is unresolved. The germline V gene has CDR1 SGHNT and CDR2 YYREEE (reference sequence). There are 13 residues in the CDR3. V lost 4 bases to trimming and J lost 8 bases, with 15 bases between them. CDR3 loop: CASSLESGGGYTF. For the CDR3, the DNA is TGTGCCAGCAGCCTGGAAAGCGGCGGGGGCTACACCTTC.

V and J are TRBV19 and TRBJ2-7, with 10 bases that match TRBD2. After removal of 4 bases from V and 1 base from J, the junction contained 4 bases not matched to a gene. The germline V gene has CDR1 LNHDA and CDR2 SQIVND (reference sequence). The CDR3 is made up of 15 amino acids. CDR3 coding DNA: TGTGCCAGTAGTAGGACGACTAGCGGGTCCTACGAGCAGTACTTC. This codes for CASSRTTSGSYEQYF.

The chain carries TRBV11-2 and TRBJ2-4; D ambiguous. The CDR3 spans 13 residues. The germline gives CDR1 SGHAT, CDR2 FQNNGV. Trimming cost V 5 bases and J 8 bases, with 13 bases left between them. CDR3 in DNA: TGTGCCAGCAGCCCCCTGGAGTATCACATTCAGTACTTC. The encoded protein is CASSPLEYHIQYF.

The chain joins TRBV4-1 to TRBJ1-6; the D is unclear. The V gene's germline CDR1 is MGHRA and CDR2 YSYEKL. This CDR3 has 17 residues. Trimming cost V 0 bases and J 0 bases, with 9 bases left between them. CDR3 sequence: CASSQESSGSYNSPLHF. DNA for the CDR3: TGCGCCAGCAGCCAAGAGAGCTCCGGCTCCTATAATTCACCCCTCCACTTT.

The chain links TRBV13 to TRBJ2-3; 9 nucleotides align to TRBD2. V dropped 5 bases and J dropped 4; count of bases not matched to a gene: 10. This CDR3 has 16 residues. Germline V gene sequence: CDR1 PRHDT, CDR2 FYEKMQ (reference sequence). The chain's CDR3 is CASSATGTSSSDTQYF. The DNA of the CDR3 is TGTGCCAGCAGCGCAACCGGGACTAGCAGTTCAGATACGCAGTATTTT. Full variable domain (rest looked up from reference TRBV13 and TRBJ2-3): AAGVIQSPRHLIKEKRETATLKCYPIPRHDTVYWYQQGPGQDPQFLISFYEKMQSDKGSIPDRFSAQQFSDYHSELNMSSLELGDSALYFCASSATGTSSSDTQYFGPGTRLTVL.

CDR3 sequence: CASSLWDSGELFF. CDR3 in DNA: TGTGCCAGCAGCTTGTGGGATAGCGGGGAGCTGTTTTTT. The chain joins TRBV5-6 to TRBJ2-2; D gene ambiguous. In germline, CDR1 is SGHDT, CDR2 YYEEEE. There are 13 residues in the CDR3. V gave up 1 base and J gave up 7 bases, with 8 bases separating them.

The gene calls are TRBV7-9 and TRBJ2-7, with D uncertain. This CDR3 is 17 amino acids long. The V gene's germline CDR1 is SEHNR and CDR2 FQNEAQ (reference sequence). The V end was cut by 5 bases, the J end by 0 bases, with 20 bases between. CDR3 residues: CASSHRLGSLSSYEQYF. CDR3 coding DNA: TGTGCCAGCAGCCACCGACTCGGGTCCCTGAGCTCCTACGAGCAGTACTTC. Full variable domain (rest looked up from reference TRBV7-9 and TRBJ2-7): DTGVSQNPRHKITKRGQNVTFRCDPISEHNRLYWYRQTLGQGPEFLTYFQNEAQLEKSRLLSDRFSAERPKGSFSTLEIQRTEQGDSAMYLCASSHRLGSLSSYEQYFGPGTRLTVT.

This clone was counted once. This chain uses TRBV28 with TRBJ1-5, with D possibly matching TRBD1 (5 bases). The CDR3 consists of 16 residues. The V gene lost 3 bases and the J gene lost 5 bases, with 17 bases spanning the gap. Germline V CDR1 and CDR2: MDHEN, SYDVKM. Here the CDR3 DNA reads TGTGCCAGCAGTTTGGGCGTACAGGAGGACGATCAGCCCCAGCATTTT. The encoded protein is CASSLGVQEDDQPQHF.

The chain uses TRBV7-6 and TRBJ2-7; D gene ambiguous. With 3 bases removed from V and 5 bases from J, the gap between germline ends came to 8 bases. Germline assignment: CDR1 SGHVS and CDR2 FNYEAQ. The CDR3 covers 12 residues. The CDR3 region is CASSLRFDEQYF. CDR3 DNA: TGTGCCAGCAGCTTGCGTTTCGACGAGCAGTACTTC.

The chain carries TRBV19 and TRBJ2-7; TRBD2 is a possible D gene (6 bases). Trimming removed 6 bases from V and 2 bases from J, with 14 bases in between. The CDR3 has 14 amino acids. CDR1 is LNHDA and CDR2 is SQIVND in the germline V gene (reference sequence). The CDR3 bases are TGTGCCAGTAGCCCGGCAGCGGGCGCCTACGAGCAGTACTTC. As protein: CASSPAAGAYEQYF.

This clone was found once. The chain is built from TRBV11-2 and TRBJ2-5; D gene ambiguous. CDR3 length: 13 residues. The V end lost 3 bases, the J end lost 4 bases, and 9 bases lay between the germline ends. The germline V gene encodes CDR1 SGHAT and CDR2 FQNNGV. CDR3 DNA: TGTGCCAGCAGCTTCGTACAGTCAGAGACCCAGTACTTC. Translating gives CASSFVQSETQYF.

On this clone itself: The identical CDR3 is also encoded by other nucleotide sequences in the sample. The rearrangement uses TRBV27 and TRBJ1-1; no definite D call. V lost 2 bases, J lost 4 bases, and 8 bases lay in between. Per germline, CDR1 MNHEY and CDR2 SMNVEV (reference sequence). This CDR3 comprises 13 residues. CDR3 sequence: CASSLRGSTEAFF. CDR3 sequence (DNA): TGTGCCAGCAGTTTACGAGGGAGCACTGAAGCTTTCTTT.